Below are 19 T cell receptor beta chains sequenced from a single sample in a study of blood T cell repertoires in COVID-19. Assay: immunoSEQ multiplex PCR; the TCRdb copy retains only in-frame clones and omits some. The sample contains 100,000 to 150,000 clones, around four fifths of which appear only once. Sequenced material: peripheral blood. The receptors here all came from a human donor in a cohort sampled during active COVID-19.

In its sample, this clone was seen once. In DNA, the CDR3 is TGTGCCACCGATGAGGACAGAAACTACGAGCAGTACTTC. This encodes CATDEDRNYEQYF. The genes are TRBV2 and TRBJ2-7; the D gene is possibly TRBD1 (6 bases). This CDR3 is built from 13 residues. The V end was cut by 10 bases, the J end by 3 bases, with 16 bases between. Germline CDR1 SNHLY, CDR2 FYNNEI.

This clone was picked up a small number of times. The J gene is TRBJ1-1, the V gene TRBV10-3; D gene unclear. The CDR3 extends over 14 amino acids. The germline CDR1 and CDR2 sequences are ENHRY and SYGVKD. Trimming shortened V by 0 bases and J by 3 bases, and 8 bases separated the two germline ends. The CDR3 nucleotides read TGTGCCATCAGTGAGTCTCTAGGTTACACTGAAGCTTTCTTT. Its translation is CAISESLGYTEAFF.

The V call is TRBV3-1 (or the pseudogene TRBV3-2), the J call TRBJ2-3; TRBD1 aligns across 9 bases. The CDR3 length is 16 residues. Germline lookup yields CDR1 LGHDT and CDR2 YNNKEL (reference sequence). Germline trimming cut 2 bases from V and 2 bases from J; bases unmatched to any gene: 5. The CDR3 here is CASSQWDRVFTDTQYF. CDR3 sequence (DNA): TGTGCCAGCAGCCAATGGGACAGGGTGTTCACAGATACGCAGTATTTT.

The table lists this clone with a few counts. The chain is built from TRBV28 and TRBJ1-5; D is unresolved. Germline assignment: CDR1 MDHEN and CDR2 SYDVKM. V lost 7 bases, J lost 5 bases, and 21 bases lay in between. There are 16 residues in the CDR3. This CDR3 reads CASKATSGLLDQPQHF. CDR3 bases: TGTGCCAGCAAGGCGACTTCCGGCCTACTTGATCAGCCCCAGCATTTT.

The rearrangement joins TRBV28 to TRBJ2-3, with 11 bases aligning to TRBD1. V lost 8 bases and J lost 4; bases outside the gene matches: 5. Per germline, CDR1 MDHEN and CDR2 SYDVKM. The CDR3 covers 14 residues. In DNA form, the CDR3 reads TGTGCCAGCGACGGGACAGGGGGGGCAGATACGCAGTATTTT. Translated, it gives CASDGTGGADTQYF.

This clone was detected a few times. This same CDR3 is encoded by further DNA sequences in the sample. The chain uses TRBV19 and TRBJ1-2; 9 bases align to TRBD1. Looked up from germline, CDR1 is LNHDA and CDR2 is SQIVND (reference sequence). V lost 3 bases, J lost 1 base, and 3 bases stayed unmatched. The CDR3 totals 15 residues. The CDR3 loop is CASSIRTGDNYGYTF. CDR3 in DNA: TGTGCCAGTAGTATTCGGACAGGGGATAACTATGGCTACACCTTC.

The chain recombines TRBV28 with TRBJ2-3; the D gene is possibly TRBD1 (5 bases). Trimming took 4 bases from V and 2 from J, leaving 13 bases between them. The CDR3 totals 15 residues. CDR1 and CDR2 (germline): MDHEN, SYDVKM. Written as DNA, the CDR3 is TGTGCCAGCAGTTCCCAGCAGGGTGACACAGATACGCAGTATTTT. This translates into CASSSQQGDTDTQYF. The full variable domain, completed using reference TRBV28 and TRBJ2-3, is DVKVTQSSRYLVKRTGEKVFLECVQDMDHENMFWYRQDPGLGLRLIYFSYDVKMKEKGDIPEGYSVSREKKERFSLILESASTNQTSMYLCASSSQQGDTDTQYFGPGTRLTVL.

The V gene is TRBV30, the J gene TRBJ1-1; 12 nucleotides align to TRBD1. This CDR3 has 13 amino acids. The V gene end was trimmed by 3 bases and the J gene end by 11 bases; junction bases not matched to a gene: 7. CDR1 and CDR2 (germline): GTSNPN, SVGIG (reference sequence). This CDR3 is CAWRGTGGSMAFF. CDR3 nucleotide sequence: TGTGCCTGGAGGGGGACAGGGGGCTCTATGGCTTTCTTT. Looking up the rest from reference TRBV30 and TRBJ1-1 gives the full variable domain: SQTIHQWPATLVQPVGSPLSLECTVEGTSNPNLYWYRQAAGRGLQLLFYSVGIGQISSEVPQNLSASRPQDRQFILSSKKLLLSDSGFYLCAWRGTGGSMAFFGQGTRLTVV.

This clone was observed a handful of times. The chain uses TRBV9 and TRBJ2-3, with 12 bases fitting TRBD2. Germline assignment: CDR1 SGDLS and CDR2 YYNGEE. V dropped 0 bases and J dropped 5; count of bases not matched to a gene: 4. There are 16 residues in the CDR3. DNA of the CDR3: TGTGCCAGCAGCGTAGCTAGCGGGGGGGCAGGAGATACGCAGTATTTT. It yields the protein CASSVASGGAGDTQYF.

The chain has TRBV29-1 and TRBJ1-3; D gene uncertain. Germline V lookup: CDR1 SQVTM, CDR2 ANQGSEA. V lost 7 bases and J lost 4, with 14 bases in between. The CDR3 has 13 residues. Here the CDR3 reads CSAESGLGNTIYF. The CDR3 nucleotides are TGCAGCGCCGAGAGTGGGCTAGGAAACACCATATATTTT.

The CDR3 is CASSPEFVSNEKLFF. In DNA, the CDR3 is TGTGCCAGCAGCCCCGAGTTCGTATCTAATGAAAAACTGTTTTTT. The J gene is TRBJ1-4, the V gene TRBV5-8; no firm D call. Trimming cost V 4 bases and J 3 bases, with 13 bases left between them. There are 15 residues in the CDR3. CDR1 is SGHTS and CDR2 is YDEGEE in the germline V gene.

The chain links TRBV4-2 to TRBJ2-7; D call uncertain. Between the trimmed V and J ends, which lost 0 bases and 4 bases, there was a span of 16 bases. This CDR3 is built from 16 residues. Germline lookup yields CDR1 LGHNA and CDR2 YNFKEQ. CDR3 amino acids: CASSQESGSLGYEQYF. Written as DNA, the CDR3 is TGTGCCAGCAGCCAAGAGTCGGGTAGCTTAGGATACGAGCAGTACTTC.

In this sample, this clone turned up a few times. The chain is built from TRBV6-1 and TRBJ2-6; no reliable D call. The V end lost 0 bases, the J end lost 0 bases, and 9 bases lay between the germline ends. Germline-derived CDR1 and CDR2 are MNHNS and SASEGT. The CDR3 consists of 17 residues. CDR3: CASSEANRVSGANVLTF. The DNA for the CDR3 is TGTGCCAGCAGTGAAGCGAACAGAGTCTCTGGGGCCAACGTCCTGACTTTC.

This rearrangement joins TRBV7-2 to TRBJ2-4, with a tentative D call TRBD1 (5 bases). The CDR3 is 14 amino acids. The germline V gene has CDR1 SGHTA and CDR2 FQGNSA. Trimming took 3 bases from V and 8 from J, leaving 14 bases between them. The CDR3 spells CASSLLSQGDIQYF. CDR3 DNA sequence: TGTGCCAGCAGCTTGCTGAGCCAAGGGGACATTCAGTACTTC.

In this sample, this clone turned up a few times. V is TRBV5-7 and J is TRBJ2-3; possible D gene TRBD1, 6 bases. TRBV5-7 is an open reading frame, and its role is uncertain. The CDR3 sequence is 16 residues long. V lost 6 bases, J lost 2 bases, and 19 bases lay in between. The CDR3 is CASTPRWGPNTDTQYF. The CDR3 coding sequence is TGTGCCAGCACTCCCCGATGGGGGCCGAACACAGATACGCAGTATTTT.

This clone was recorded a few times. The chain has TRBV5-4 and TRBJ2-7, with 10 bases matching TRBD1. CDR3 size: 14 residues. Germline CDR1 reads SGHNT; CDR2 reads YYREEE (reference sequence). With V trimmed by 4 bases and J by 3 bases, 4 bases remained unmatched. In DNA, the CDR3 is TGTGCCAGCAGCCCGAGGACAGGGGGCTACGAGCAGTACTTC. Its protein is CASSPRTGGYEQYF.

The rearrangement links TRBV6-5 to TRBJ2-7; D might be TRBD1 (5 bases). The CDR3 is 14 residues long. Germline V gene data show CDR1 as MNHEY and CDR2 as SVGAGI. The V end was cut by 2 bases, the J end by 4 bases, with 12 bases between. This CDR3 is CASSYGRTLYEQYF. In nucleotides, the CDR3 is TGTGCCAGCAGTTACGGTAGGACACTTTACGAGCAGTACTTC.

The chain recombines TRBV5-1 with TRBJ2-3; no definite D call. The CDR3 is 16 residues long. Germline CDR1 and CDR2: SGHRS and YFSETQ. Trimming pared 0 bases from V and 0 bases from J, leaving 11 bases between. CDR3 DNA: TGCGCCAGCAGCTTGGTGGGCAGCCCTAGCACAGATACGCAGTATTTT. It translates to CASSLVGSPSTDTQYF.

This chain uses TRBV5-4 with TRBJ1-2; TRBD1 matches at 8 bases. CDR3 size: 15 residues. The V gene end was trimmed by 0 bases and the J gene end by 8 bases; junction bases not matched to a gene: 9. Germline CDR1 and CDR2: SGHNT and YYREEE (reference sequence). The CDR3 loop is CASSLAGTGGQGYTF. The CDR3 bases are TGTGCCAGCAGCTTGGCCGGTACAGGGGGTCAAGGCTACACCTTC.